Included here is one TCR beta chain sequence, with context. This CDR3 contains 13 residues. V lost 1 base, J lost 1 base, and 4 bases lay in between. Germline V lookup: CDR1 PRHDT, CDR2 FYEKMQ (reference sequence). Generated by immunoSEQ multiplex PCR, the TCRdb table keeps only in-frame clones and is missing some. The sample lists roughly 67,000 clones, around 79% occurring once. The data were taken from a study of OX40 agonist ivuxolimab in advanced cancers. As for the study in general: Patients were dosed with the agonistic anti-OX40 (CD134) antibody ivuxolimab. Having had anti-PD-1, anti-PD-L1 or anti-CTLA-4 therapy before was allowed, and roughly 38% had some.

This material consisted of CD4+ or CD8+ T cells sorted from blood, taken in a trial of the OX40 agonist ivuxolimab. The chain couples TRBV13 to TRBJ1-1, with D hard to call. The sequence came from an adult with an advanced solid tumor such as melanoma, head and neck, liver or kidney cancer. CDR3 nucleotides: TGTGCCAGCAGCTTAGCAGAGAACACTGAAGCTTTCTTT. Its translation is CASSLAENTEAFF.